This T cell receptor beta chain was obtained from a study of cytomegalovirus exposure and HLA in healthy donors. Study information: An early data release held some 85 million unique TCRs from HLA-typed donors.

PCR employed 60 Vbeta and 13 Jbeta primers. The table came from immunoSEQ multiplex PCR; TCRdb's copy has only in-frame clones and leaves some out. The sample holds 85,000 to 120,000 clones, 65% to 80% seen once. Germline lookup yields CDR1 SGHDN and CDR2 FVKESK. V shed 3 bases and J shed 5 bases, with 8 bases lying between them. The CDR3 sequence is 13 residues long. The chain carries TRBV14 and TRBJ2-1; D unresolved. The TCR sequence derives from a man between 60 and 70 years old in good health and CMV-seronegative. Specimen: PBMCs. CDR3 sequence reads: CASSQNTDNEQFF. In DNA, the CDR3 is TGTGCCAGCAGCCAGAACACCGACAATGAGCAGTTCTTC.